The present TCR beta chain was sequenced within a study of T-cell reconstitution after alpha-beta-depleted transplantation in children. This clonotype was seen a handful of times. Its antigen is still unknown. During its preparation, the TCRbeta library received unique molecular identifiers. From the PCR reads, TCRdb called clonotypes with MiXCR, one entry per CDR3 protein. The data show around 490,000 distinct CDR3 sequences, with roughly 10% seen just once and approximately 15% held by the top ten. Whole-study results and caveats: Hyperexpanded clones declined; after one year, newly produced T cells mostly supplied diversity.

CDR3 length equals 14 residues. Trimming shortened V by 6 bases and J by 6 bases, and 18 bases separated the two germline ends. Per germline, CDR1 SGDLS and CDR2 YYNGEE. The specimen comprised PBMCs, mostly from graft donor cells, sampled 180 days after TCRalphabeta/CD19-depleted stem cell transplant. The V gene is TRBV9, the J gene TRBJ1-2; the D gene is possibly TRBD1 (6 bases). The sequence derives from a female patient aged 2 to 10 who had a stem cell transplant for aplastic anemia, so the T cells may come from the graft donor. The CDR3 DNA reads TGTGCCAGCACCCGGGACACTCTTTTGAATGGCTACACCTTC. Its protein is CASTRDTLLNGYTF.